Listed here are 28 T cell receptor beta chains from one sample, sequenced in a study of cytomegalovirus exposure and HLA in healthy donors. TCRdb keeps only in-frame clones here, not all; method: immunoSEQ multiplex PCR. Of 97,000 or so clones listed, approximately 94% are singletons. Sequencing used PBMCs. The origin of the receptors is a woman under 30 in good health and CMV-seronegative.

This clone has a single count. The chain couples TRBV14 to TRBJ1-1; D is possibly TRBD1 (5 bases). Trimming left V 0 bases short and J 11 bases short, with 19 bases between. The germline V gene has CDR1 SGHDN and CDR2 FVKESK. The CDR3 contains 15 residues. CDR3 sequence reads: CASSQERTSRGEAFF. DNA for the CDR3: TGTGCCAGCAGCCAAGAGCGGACATCAAGAGGTGAGGCTTTCTTT.

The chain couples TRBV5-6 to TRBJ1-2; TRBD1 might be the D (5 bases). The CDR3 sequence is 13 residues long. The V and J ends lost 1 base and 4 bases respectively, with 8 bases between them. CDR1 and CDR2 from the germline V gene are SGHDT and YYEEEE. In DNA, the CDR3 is TGTGCCAGCAGCTTGTTGGGGGGCTATGGCTACACCTTC. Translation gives CASSLLGGYGYTF. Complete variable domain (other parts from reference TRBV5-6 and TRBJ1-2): DAGVTQSPTHLIKTRGQQVTLRCSPKSGHDTVSWYQQALGQGPQFIFQYYEEEERQRGNFPDRFSGHQFPNYSSELNVNALLLGDSALYLCASSLLGGYGYTFGSGTRLTVV.

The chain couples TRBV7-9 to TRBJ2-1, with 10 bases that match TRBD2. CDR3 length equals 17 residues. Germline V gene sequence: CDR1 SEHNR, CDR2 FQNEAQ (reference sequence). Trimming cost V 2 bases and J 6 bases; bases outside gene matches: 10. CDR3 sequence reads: CASSLQAGGPSLNEQFF. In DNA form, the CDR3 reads TGTGCCAGCAGCTTACAAGCGGGAGGGCCAAGTCTCAATGAGCAGTTCTTC.

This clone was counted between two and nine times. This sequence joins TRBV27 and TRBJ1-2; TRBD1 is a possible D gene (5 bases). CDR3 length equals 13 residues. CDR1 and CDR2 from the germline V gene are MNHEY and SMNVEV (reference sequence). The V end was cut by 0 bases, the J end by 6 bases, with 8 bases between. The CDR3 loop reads CASSLSGLDGYTF. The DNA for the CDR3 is TGTGCCAGCAGTTTATCGGGACTGGATGGCTACACCTTC.

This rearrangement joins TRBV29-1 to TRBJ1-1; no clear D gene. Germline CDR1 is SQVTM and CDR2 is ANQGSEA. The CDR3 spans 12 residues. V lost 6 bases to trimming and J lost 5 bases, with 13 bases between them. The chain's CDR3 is CSVARHGTEAFF. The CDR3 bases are TGCAGCGTCGCGCGACATGGAACTGAAGCTTTCTTT.

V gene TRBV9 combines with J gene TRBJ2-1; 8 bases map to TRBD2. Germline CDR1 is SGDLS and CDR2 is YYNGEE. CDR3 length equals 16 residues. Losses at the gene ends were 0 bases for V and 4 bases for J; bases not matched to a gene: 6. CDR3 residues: CASSVGRGARYNEQFF. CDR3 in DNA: TGTGCCAGCAGCGTAGGGCGGGGGGCGCGATACAATGAGCAGTTCTTC.

CDR3 coding DNA: TGCAGTGCCAGGTTGAACACTGAAGCTTTCTTT. Translating gives CSARLNTEAFF. The chain is built from TRBV20-1 and TRBJ1-1; no clear D gene. The CDR3 length is 11 residues. Trimming shortened V by 6 bases and J by 0 bases, and 5 bases separated the two germline ends. Germline V gives CDR1 DFQATT, CDR2 SNEGSKA (reference sequence).

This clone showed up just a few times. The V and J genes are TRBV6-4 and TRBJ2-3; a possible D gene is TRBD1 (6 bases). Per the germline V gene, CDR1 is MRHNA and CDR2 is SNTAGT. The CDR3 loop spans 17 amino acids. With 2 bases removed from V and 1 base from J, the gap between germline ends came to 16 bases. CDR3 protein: CASSDDDRRIRTDTQYF. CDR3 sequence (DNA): TGTGCCAGCAGTGACGATGACAGGAGGATTCGCACAGATACGCAGTATTTT.

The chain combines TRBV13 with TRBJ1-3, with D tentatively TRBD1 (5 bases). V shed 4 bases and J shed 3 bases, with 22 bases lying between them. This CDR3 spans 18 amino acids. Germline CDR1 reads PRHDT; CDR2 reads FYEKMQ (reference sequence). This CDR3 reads CASSSQMGPFLDGNTIYF. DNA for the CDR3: TGTGCCAGCAGCTCCCAGATGGGGCCCTTCTTAGATGGAAACACCATATATTTT.

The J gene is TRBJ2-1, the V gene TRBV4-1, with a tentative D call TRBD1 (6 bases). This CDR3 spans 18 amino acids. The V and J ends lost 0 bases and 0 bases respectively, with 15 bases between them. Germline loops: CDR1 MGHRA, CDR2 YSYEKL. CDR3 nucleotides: TGCGCCAGCAGCCAAGATGGTTTGGGGGACATCTCCTACAATGAGCAGTTCTTC. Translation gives CASSQDGLGDISYNEQFF.

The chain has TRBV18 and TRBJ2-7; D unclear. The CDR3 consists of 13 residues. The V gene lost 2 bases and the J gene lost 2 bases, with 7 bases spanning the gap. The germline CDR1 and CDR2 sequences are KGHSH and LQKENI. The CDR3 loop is CASSPAITYEQYF. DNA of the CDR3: TGTGCCAGCTCACCAGCGATAACCTACGAGCAGTACTTC.

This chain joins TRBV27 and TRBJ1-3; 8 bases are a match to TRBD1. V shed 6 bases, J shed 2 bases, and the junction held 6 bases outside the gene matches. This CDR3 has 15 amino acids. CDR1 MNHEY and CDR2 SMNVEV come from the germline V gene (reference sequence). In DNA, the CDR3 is TGTGCCAGCAGCCGACAGGGGACTACTGGAAACACCATATATTTT. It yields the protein CASSRQGTTGNTIYF.

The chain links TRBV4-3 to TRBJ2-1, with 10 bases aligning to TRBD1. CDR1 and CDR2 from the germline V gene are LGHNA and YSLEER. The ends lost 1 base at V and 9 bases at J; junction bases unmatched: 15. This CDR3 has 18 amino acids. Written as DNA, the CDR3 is TGCGCCAGCAGCCAAGTCCCCGCCGGGGACAGGGGATCGGGTGAGCAGTTCTTC. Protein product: CASSQVPAGDRGSGEQFF.

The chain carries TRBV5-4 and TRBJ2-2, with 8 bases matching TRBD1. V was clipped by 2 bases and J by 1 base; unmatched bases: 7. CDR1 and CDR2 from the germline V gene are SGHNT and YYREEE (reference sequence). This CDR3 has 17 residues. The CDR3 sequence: CASSLPTTGENTGELFF. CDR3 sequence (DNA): TGTGCCAGCAGCTTACCCACGACAGGGGAGAACACCGGGGAGCTGTTTTTT.

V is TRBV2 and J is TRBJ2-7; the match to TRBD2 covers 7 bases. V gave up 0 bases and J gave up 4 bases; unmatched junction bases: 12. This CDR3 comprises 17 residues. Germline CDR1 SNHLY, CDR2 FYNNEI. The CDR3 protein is CASSEARAGPSTYEQYF. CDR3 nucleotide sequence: TGTGCCAGCAGTGAAGCGAGAGCGGGGCCTTCCACATACGAGCAGTACTTC.

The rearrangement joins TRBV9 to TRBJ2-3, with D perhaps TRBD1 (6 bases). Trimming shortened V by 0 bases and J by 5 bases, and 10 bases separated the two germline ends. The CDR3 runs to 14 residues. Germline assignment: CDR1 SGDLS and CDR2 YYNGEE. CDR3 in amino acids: CASSVEAGVDTQYF. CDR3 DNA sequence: TGTGCCAGCAGCGTAGAGGCAGGGGTAGATACGCAGTATTTT. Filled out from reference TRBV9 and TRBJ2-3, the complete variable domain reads DSGVTQTPKHLITATGQRVTLRCSPRSGDLSVYWYQQSLDQGLQFLIQYYNGEERAKGNILERFSAQQFPDLHSELNLSSLELGDSALYFCASSVEAGVDTQYFGPGTRLTVL.

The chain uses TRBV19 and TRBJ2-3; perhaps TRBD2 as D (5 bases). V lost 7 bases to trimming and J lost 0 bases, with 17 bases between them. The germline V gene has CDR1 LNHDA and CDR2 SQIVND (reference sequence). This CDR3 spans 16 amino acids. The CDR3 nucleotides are TGTGCCAGTAAGGTAGCAGCGGTTCCTAGCACAGATACGCAGTATTTT. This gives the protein CASKVAAVPSTDTQYF.

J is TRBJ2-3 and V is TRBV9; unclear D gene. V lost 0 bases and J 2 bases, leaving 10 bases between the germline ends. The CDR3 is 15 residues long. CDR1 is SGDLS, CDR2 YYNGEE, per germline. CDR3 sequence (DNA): TGTGCCAGCAGCGTAGAAAGAGGATTCACAGATACGCAGTATTTT. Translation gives CASSVERGFTDTQYF.

The CDR3 region is CASRGTVSNQPQHF. DNA of the CDR3: TGTGCCAGCAGAGGGACAGTTAGCAATCAGCCCCAGCATTTT. The J gene is TRBJ1-5, the V gene TRBV4-2, with TRBD1 identical over 7 bases. Trimming at V came to 6 bases and at J to 0 bases, leaving 2 bases not matched to a gene. The CDR3 has 14 amino acids. Germline values: CDR1 LGHNA, CDR2 YNFKEQ.

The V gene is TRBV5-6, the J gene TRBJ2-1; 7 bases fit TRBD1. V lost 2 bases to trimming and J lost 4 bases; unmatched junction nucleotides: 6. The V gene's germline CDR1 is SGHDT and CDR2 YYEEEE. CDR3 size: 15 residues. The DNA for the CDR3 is TGTGCCAGCAGCTTAGGAGACAGGGTTTACAATGAGCAGTTCTTC. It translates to CASSLGDRVYNEQFF.

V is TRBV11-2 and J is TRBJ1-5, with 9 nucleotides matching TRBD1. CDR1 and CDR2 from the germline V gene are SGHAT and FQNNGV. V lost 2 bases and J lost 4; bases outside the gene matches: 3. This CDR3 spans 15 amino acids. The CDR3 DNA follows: TGTGCCAGCAGCTTAATGGGACAGGGAAATCAGCCCCAGCATTTT. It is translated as CASSLMGQGNQPQHF.

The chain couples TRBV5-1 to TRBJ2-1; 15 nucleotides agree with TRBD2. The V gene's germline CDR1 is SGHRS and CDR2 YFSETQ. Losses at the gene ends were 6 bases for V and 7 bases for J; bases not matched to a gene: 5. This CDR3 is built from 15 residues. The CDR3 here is CASIPGTSGRNEQFF. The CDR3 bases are TGCGCCAGCATACCCGGGACTAGCGGGAGGAATGAGCAGTTCTTC.

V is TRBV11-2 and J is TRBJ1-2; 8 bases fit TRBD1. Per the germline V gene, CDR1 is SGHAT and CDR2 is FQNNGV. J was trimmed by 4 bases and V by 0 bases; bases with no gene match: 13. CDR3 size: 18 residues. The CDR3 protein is CASSLDWLRTGRGYGYTF. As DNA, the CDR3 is TGTGCCAGCAGCTTAGATTGGTTGCGGACAGGGCGAGGCTATGGCTACACCTTC.

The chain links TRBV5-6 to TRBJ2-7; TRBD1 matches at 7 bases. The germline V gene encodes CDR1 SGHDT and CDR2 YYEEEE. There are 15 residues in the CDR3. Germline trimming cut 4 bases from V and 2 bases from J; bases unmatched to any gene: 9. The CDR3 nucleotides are TGTGCCAGCAGCGTACGGACAGGCCTACCCTACGAGCAGTACTTC. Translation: CASSVRTGLPYEQYF.

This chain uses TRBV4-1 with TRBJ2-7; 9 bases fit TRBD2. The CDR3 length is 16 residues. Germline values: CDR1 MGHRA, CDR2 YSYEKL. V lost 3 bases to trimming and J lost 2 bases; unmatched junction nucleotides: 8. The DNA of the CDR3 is TGCGCCAGCAGCCAGCTACTTAGCGGGAGAGCCTACGAGCAGTACTTC. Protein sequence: CASSQLLSGRAYEQYF.

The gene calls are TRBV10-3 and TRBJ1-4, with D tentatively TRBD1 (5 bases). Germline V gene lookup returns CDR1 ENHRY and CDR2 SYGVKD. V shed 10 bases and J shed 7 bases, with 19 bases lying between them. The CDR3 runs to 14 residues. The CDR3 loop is CATASGPQGEKLFF. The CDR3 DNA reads TGTGCCACTGCATCGGGCCCCCAGGGTGAAAAACTGTTTTTT.

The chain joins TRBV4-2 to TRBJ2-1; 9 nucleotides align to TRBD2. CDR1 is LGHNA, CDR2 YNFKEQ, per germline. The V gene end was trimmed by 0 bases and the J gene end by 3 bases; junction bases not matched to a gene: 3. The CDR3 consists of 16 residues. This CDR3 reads CASSQDLAGVYNEQFF. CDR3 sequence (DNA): TGTGCCAGCAGCCAAGACTTAGCGGGGGTCTACAATGAGCAGTTCTTC.

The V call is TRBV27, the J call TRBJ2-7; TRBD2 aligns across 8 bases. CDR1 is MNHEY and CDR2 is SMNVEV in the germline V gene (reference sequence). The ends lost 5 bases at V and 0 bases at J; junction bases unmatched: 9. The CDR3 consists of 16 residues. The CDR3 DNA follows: TGTGCCAGCAGTCCCTCCCCGAGCGGGGGCTCCTACGAGCAGTACTTC. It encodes CASSPSPSGGSYEQYF.